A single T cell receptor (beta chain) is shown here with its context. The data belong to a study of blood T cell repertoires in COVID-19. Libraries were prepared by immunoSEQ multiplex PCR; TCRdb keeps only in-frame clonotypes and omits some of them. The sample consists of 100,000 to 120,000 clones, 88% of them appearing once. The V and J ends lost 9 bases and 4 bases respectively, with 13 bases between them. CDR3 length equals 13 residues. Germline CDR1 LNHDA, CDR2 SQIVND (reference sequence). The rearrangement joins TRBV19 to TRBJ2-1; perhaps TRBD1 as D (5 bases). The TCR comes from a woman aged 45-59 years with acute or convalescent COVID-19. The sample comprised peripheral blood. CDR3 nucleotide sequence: TGTGCCAGCCAGGGCGGAACATACAATGAGCAGTTCTTC. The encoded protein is CASQGGTYNEQFF.